This T cell receptor (beta chain) is drawn from a study of brain T cells in children with intractable seizures. Notes on the study in general: Viral specificity was inferred only from CDR3 similarity; HCMV serostatus was unknown. Absence of clones before surgery may stem from lower sequencing depth.

Time point denoted: blood from clinic visit 5 months post-surgery; TSC patient then seizure free. The sequenced cases were selected for having the highest brain T cell transcript signatures. Patients received at least one anti-epileptic drug before surgery. Per germline, CDR1 SGHAT and CDR2 FQNNGV. This CDR3 is built from 16 residues. V was cut by 4 bases and J by 1 base, with 16 bases left in between. Data came from immunoSEQ multiplex PCR; TCRdb stores just in-frame clones and leaves some out. The repertoire holds under 400,000 clones, with 93% as singletons. About this clone itself: Its target is unknown.

The rearrangement uses TRBV11-2 and TRBJ1-1; no firm D call. This receptor was taken from a boy less than two years old with tuberous sclerosis and intractable seizures. The source was peripheral blood, collected around 5 months after surgery. CDR3 amino acids: CASSYDFLLGNTEAFF. CDR3 DNA: TGTGCCAGCAGCTACGATTTTTTGTTAGGGAACACTGAAGCTTTCTTT.